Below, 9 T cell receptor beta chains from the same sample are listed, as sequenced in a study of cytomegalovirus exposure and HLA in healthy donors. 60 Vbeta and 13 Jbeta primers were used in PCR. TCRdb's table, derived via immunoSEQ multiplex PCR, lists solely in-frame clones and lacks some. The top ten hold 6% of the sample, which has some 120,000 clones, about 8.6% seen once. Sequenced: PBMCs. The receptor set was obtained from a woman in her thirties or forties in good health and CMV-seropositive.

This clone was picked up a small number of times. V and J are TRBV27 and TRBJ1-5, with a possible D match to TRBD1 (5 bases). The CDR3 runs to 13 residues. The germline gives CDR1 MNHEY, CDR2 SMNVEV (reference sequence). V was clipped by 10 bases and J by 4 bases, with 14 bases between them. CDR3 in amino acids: CATGGGVNQPQHF. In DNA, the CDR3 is TGTGCCACCGGCGGGGGGGTAAATCAGCCCCAGCATTTT.

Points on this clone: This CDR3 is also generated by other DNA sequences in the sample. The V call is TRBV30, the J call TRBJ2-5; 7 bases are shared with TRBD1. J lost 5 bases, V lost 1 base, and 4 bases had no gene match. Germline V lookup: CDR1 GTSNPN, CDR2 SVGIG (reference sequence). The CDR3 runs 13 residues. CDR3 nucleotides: TGTGCCTGGAGTGCGACCAGGGGGGAGACCCAGTACTTC. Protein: CAWSATRGETQYF.

CDR3 protein: CASSVGTGAYEQYF. The CDR3 nucleotides read TGTGCCAGCAGTGTCGGGACAGGGGCCTACGAGCAGTACTTC. The gene calls are TRBV6-1 and TRBJ2-7; 10 bases are a match to TRBD1. Germline CDR1 MNHNS, CDR2 SASEGT. This CDR3 spans 14 amino acids. V lost 4 bases to trimming and J lost 2 bases; unmatched junction nucleotides: 2.

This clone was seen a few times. CDR3 sequence: CASSVDRVNTEAFF. The CDR3 DNA reads as TGTGCCAGCAGCGTAGACAGGGTGAACACTGAAGCTTTCTTT. The chain combines TRBV9 with TRBJ1-1, with a weak D call TRBD1 (6 bases). Germline CDR1 SGDLS, CDR2 YYNGEE. V lost 0 bases, J lost 0 bases, and 6 bases lay in between. The CDR3 length is 14 residues.

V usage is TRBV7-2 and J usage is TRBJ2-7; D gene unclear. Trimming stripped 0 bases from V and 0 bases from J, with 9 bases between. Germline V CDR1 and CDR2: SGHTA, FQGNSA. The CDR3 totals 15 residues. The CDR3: CASSLARWASYEQYF. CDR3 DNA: TGTGCCAGCAGCTTAGCTAGGTGGGCCTCCTACGAGCAGTACTTC. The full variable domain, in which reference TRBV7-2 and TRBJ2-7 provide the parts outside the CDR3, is GAGVSQSPSNKVTEKGKDVELRCDPISGHTALYWYRQSLGQGLEFLIYFQGNSAPDKSGLPSDRFSAERTGGSVSTLTIQRTQQEDSAVYLCASSLARWASYEQYFGPGTRLTVT.

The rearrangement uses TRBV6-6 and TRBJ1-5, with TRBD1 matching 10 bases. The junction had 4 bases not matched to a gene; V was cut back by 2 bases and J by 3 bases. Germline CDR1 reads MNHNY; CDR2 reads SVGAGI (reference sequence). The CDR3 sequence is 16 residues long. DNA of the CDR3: TGTGCCAGCAGTTACGGGACAGGGGTTCACAATCAGCCCCAGCATTTT. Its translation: CASSYGTGVHNQPQHF.

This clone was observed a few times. The CDR3: CASSMGTGLPTAYTF. The CDR3 DNA reads TGTGCCAGTAGTATGGGAACAGGTTTACCCACAGCATACACCTTC. V gene TRBV19 combines with J gene TRBJ1-2; D might be TRBD1 (5 bases). CDR1 and CDR2 from the germline V gene are LNHDA and SQIVND (reference sequence). The CDR3 runs to 15 residues. V shed 3 bases and J shed 11 bases, with 22 bases lying between them.

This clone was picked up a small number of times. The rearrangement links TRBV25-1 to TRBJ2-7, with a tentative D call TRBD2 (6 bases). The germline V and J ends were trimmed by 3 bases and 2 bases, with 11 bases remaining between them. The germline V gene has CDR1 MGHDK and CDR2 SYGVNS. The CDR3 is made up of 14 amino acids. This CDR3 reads CASSEAEGTYEQYF. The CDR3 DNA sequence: TGTGCCAGCAGTGAGGCGGAGGGAACCTACGAGCAGTACTTC.

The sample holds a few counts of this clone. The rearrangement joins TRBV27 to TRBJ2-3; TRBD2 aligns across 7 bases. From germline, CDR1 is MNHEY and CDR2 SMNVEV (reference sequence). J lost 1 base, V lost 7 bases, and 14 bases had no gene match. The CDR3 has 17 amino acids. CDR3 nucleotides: TGTGCCAGCAACTCGTGGGAGGGTAATTCGGGCACAGATACGCAGTATTTT. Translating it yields CASNSWEGNSGTDTQYF.